This TCR beta chain was captured in a study of post-analysis software for immune sequencing data. Study in general: Relapsing-remitting, secondary progressive and progressive-relapsing forms of multiple sclerosis all featured among disease courses.

This CDR3 region has 16 residues. Germline CDR1 and CDR2: SGHVS and FNYEAQ. With 1 base removed from V and 0 bases from J, the gap between germline ends came to 11 bases. Study-level points and caveats: The normalized Chao1 diversity of multiple sclerosis patients was significantly lower than that of controls. Pronounced co-clustering by F measure was evident among identically batched samples. TRBV5-6, TRBV5-1 and TRBV20-1 belonged to a set of a few TRBV segments that were more frequent in patients than controls.

Researchers reported that TCR beta cDNA libraries carried unique molecular identifiers. Researchers reported 400,000 to 550,000 cDNA molecules coming from approximately 0.91 to 9.4 million T cells. TCRdb re-derived calls from the PCR reads in MiXCR, one entry per CDR3 protein. The sample has about 770,000 distinct CDR3 sequences; 40% to 55% are singletons. This clonotype was detected only a few times. What it binds is not known. The chain carries TRBV7-6 and TRBJ2-3; D not certain. This TCR derives from a girl between 10 and 17 years old with multiple sclerosis. The sequenced sample consisted of blood. The CDR3 DNA sequence: TGTGCCAGCAGCTTAGGCACTAAGGGAAGCACAGATACGCAGTATTTT. Amino acids: CASSLGTKGSTDTQYF.